One and the same sample provided the 19 T cell receptor beta chains below, sequenced in a study of blood T cells in healthy people across ages. Primed by a sample-barcoded 5' primer and a J-beta primer mix, a second PCR proceeded for about 6 to 11 cycles. TCRdb reprocessed the 5' RACE reads via MiXCR and lists one record per CDR3 protein. The data show 1.5 million to 2 million distinct CDR3 sequences, around 48% seen once. Material: blood. All receptors derive from a woman aged 40-49 years in good health.

The CDR3 sequence: CSARGSPKTQYF. The DNA of the CDR3 is TGCAGTGCTAGGGGATCCCCTAAAACCCAGTACTTC. The chain employs TRBV20-1 and TRBJ2-7; D gene ambiguous. Germline V CDR1 and CDR2: DFQATT, SNEGSKA (reference sequence). V was cut by 3 bases and J by 10 bases, with 16 bases left in between. This CDR3 is built from 12 residues.

The chain recombines TRBV4-1 with TRBJ2-1; 12 bases agree with TRBD2. Germline-derived CDR1 and CDR2 are MGHRA and YSYEKL. The CDR3 loop spans 17 amino acids. The trim removed 3 bases at V and 3 bases at J, leaving 6 bases unmatched. The CDR3 is CASSHRTSGVLYNEQFF. The CDR3 region has the DNA TGCGCCAGCAGCCATCGGACTAGCGGGGTCCTCTACAATGAGCAGTTCTTC.

DNA for the CDR3: TGCGCCAGCAGTGAGTCGAGGCAGGGGGCGAGCGAGCAGTACTTC. Translating it yields CASSESRQGASEQYF. The chain carries TRBV10-1 and TRBJ2-5, with 8 bases lining up with TRBD1. The DNA end favors TRBJ2-7, so the J call may be wrong. The germline CDR1 and CDR2 sequences are WNHNN and SYGVQD (reference sequence). The CDR3 spans 15 residues.

The rearrangement uses TRBV27 and TRBJ2-7; TRBD2 is a possible D gene (7 bases). Trimming took off 6 bases at V and 0 bases at J, with 15 bases between the two ends. Germline V gives CDR1 MNHEY, CDR2 SMNVEV (reference sequence). There are 15 residues in the CDR3. Here the CDR3 reads CASRMGGPTSYEQYF. As DNA, the CDR3 is TGTGCCAGCAGGATGGGGGGGCCGACCTCCTACGAGCAGTACTTC.

This clonotype was counted a single time. CDR3 DNA: TGTGCCAGCAGCCCAACACGGGGTACGCAGTATTTT. This encodes CASSPTRGTQYF. J is TRBJ2-3 and V is TRBV3-1; maybe TRBD2 (5 bases). Germline V gives CDR1 LGHDT, CDR2 YNNKEL (reference sequence). The CDR3 extends over 12 amino acids. Trimming cost V 4 bases and J 8 bases, with 10 bases left between them.

The V call is TRBV7-9, the J call TRBJ2-1; TRBD1 or TRBD2 may be the D gene (5 bases each). CDR3 length equals 18 residues. The germline V gene encodes CDR1 SEHNR and CDR2 FQNEAQ (reference sequence). V lost 6 bases and J lost 2, with 23 bases in between. The CDR3 DNA reads TGTGCCAGCAGTCCTCGGTGGGCCCGGGACCTAACCTACAATGAGCAGTTCTTC. Its translation is CASSPRWARDLTYNEQFF.

This clonotype was seen a few times. The CDR3: CASSRSGGGSGANVLTF. The CDR3 region has the DNA TGTGCCAGCAGCCGTAGCGGGGGAGGCTCTGGGGCCAACGTCCTGACTTTC. The genes are TRBV6-1 and TRBJ2-6, with 9 bases aligning to TRBD2. Per the germline V gene, CDR1 is MNHNS and CDR2 is SASEGT. The CDR3 is 17 residues long. Trimming took 6 bases from V and 0 from J; bases not matched to a gene: 6.

CDR3 bases: TGTGCCAGCAGTTACAGGGTCGAAGAGACCCAGTACTTC. It translates to CASSYRVEETQYF. V usage is TRBV11-3 and J usage is TRBJ2-5; a possible D gene is TRBD1 (6 bases). Looked up from germline, CDR1 is SGHNT and CDR2 is YENEEA. V was shortened by 6 bases and J by 3 bases, with 11 bases between the two germline ends. CDR3 length: 13 residues.

Remarks on this clonotype: The germline gene is not matched at one end of the junction; a read error may be the cause. V and J are TRBV5-6 and TRBJ2-5; possible D gene TRBD2, 5 bases. Germline V gene sequence: CDR1 SGHDT, CDR2 YYEEEE. The CDR3 is made up of 15 amino acids. CDR3 in amino acids: CAGSFRGPGLAKQYF. CDR3 in DNA: TGTGCCGGCAGCTTTCGCGGGCCAGGCCTCGCCAAGCAGTACTTC.

The chain joins TRBV7-2 to TRBJ2-1; 8 nucleotides align to TRBD2. Looked up from germline, CDR1 is SGHTA and CDR2 is FQGNSA. With 2 bases clipped from V and 6 bases from J, the junction kept 9 bases outside the gene matches. The CDR3 length is 16 residues. The CDR3 DNA follows: TGTGCCAGCAGCTTATTTTCGGGGGGGCCGGGCAATGAGCAGTTCTTC. Its translation: CASSLFSGGPGNEQFF.

This clonotype was recorded a few times. CDR3 in DNA: TGTGCCAGCAGTGAAGTAAATTGGGGAAAAGGAGGCTACACCTTC. Protein sequence: CASSEVNWGKGGYTF. The chain employs TRBV2 and TRBJ1-2; D is undetermined. The V and J ends lost 1 base and 8 bases respectively, with 17 bases between them. In germline, CDR1 is SNHLY, CDR2 FYNNEI. CDR3 length: 15 amino acids.

The rearrangement uses TRBV6-2 or TRBV6-3 and TRBJ2-4; 8 positions match TRBD1. The CDR3 totals 15 residues. Germline V gives CDR1 MNHEY, CDR2 SVGEGT. After removal of 5 bases from V and 10 bases from J, the junction contained 13 bases not matched to a gene. The CDR3 loop reads CASSRQGTGKRIQYF. In DNA form, the CDR3 reads TGTGCCAGCAGTCGACAGGGGACGGGAAAACGTATTCAGTACTTC.

In this sample, this clonotype turned up a few times. The chain is built from TRBV12-3 or TRBV12-4 and TRBJ1-1, with TRBD1 as a possible D gene (6 bases). V was cut by 3 bases and J by 0 bases, with 14 bases left in between. The CDR3 totals 16 residues. CDR3 in DNA: TGTGCCAGCAGTTTCCCCACAGGGACTATGAACACTGAAGCTTTCTTT. Translated, it gives CASSFPTGTMNTEAFF.

This clonotype has more than one count but fewer than ten. V usage is TRBV7-9 and J usage is TRBJ2-5; D is ambiguous. The J call may be faulty, since TRBJ2-7 better matches the DNA end. Germline loops: CDR1 SEHNR, CDR2 FQNEAQ (reference sequence). This CDR3 region has 15 residues. This CDR3 is CASSYSRGPVPEQYF. CDR3 bases: TGTGCCAGCAGCTACTCCCGTGGCCCCGTTCCCGAGCAGTACTTC.

This clonotype has a handful of counts. V and J are TRBV9 and TRBJ2-5; unclear D gene. Per germline, CDR1 SGDLS and CDR2 YYNGEE. Trimming removed 3 bases at V and 0 bases at J, with 6 bases between. The CDR3 totals 13 residues. DNA of the CDR3: TGTGCCAGCAGCGGCAGGTACCAAGAGACCCAGTACTTC. Its protein is CASSGRYQETQYF.

Note on this clonotype: A junction boundary mismatches the germline segment, possibly from a read error. J is TRBJ1-4 and V is TRBV29-1, with a tentative D call TRBD1 (5 bases). The CDR3 runs 15 residues. Per germline, CDR1 SQVTM and CDR2 ANQGSEA. The DNA for the CDR3 is TGCAGCGTTGGGGGGTTGACAGCGGATAATGAAGAACTGTTTTTT. Protein sequence: CSVGGLTADNEELFF. Variable domain in full (rest from reference TRBV29-1 and TRBJ1-4): SAVISQKPSRDICQRGTSLTIQCQVDSQVTMMFWYRQQPGQSLTLIATANQGSEATYESGFVIDKFPISRPNLTFSTLTVSNMSPEDSSIYLCSVGGLTADNEELFFGSGTQLSVL.

This clonotype has a handful of counts. V gene TRBV7-9 combines with J gene TRBJ2-1; TRBD2 might be the D (5 bases). Trimming stripped 1 base from V and 6 bases from J, with 10 bases between. Germline V gene lookup returns CDR1 SEHNR and CDR2 FQNEAQ (reference sequence). The CDR3 contains 14 residues. CDR3 sequence reads: CASSLGSGPNEQFF. In DNA, the CDR3 is TGTGCCAGCAGCTTAGGGAGCGGACCCAATGAGCAGTTCTTC.

This clonotype was seen only a few times. The J gene is TRBJ2-7, the V gene TRBV7-8; unclear D gene. Germline assignment: CDR1 SGHVS and CDR2 FQNEAQ. V gave up 5 bases and J gave up 5 bases, with 10 bases separating them. The CDR3 runs 12 residues. The CDR3 coding sequence is TGTGCCAGCAGCATCCACTTAAACGAGCAGTACTTC. Its translation is CASSIHLNEQYF.

The chain links TRBV15 to TRBJ2-1; 7 bases are a match to TRBD1. Germline lookup yields CDR1 LNHNV and CDR2 YYDKDF (reference sequence). With V trimmed by 6 bases and J by 1 base, 3 bases remained unmatched. CDR3 length: 14 residues. CDR3 residues: CATRGTASYNEQFF. The CDR3 bases are TGTGCCACCAGAGGGACAGCTTCCTACAATGAGCAGTTCTTC.